This TCR beta chain was obtained from a study of CD8 T cells in Susac syndrome. Random hexamers were used to reverse transcribe roughly 0.45 to 1 ug of RNA. TCRdb analysed the immunoSEQ multiplex PCR reads with MiXCR anew, one entry per CDR3 protein. The data contain roughly 130,000 distinct CDR3 sequences, about 95% of them singletons. The trim removed 7 bases at V and 5 bases at J, leaving 9 bases unmatched. The V gene's germline CDR1 is SGHTA and CDR2 FQGNSA. There are 15 residues in the CDR3. This TCR came from a human donor with multiple sclerosis. The chain has TRBV7-2 and TRBJ2-5; 11 positions match TRBD2. The sequencing sample was made of CD4+ T cells from PBMCs. The CDR3 here is CASTRPSGGRETQYF. The CDR3 bases are TGTGCCAGCACCCGACCTAGCGGGGGGAGGGAGACCCAGTACTTC.